Listed here are 26 T cell receptor beta chains from one sample, sequenced in a study of T-cell reconstitution after alpha-beta-depleted transplantation in children. Unique molecular identifiers were incorporated during preparation of the TCRbeta library. TCRdb recomputed calls from the PCR reads with MiXCR, one row per CDR3 protein. This sample has over 150,000 distinct CDR3 sequences, with roughly 14% found just once. Source: PBMCs from the stem cell graft donor, taken from the stem cell graft. These TCRs come from a human donor who donated a stem cell graft to a child with acute lymphoblastic leukemia.

This clonotype has ten or more counts. V is TRBV10-3 and J is TRBJ1-5; 7 bases match TRBD1. The germline gives CDR1 ENHRY, CDR2 SYGVKD. The CDR3 has 14 residues. V shed 6 bases and J 3 bases; nucleotides not matched to a gene: 5. CDR3 protein: CAISRDSDNQPQHF. Here the CDR3 DNA reads TGTGCCATCAGCCGGGACAGCGACAATCAGCCCCAGCATTTT.

There are many counts of this clonotype. The J gene is TRBJ2-7, the V gene TRBV5-1; 7 bases match TRBD1. Germline V lookup: CDR1 SGHRS, CDR2 YFSETQ. The ends lost 4 bases at V and 7 bases at J; junction bases unmatched: 11. This CDR3 has 14 residues. Here the CDR3 DNA reads TGCGCCAGCAGCCTGGACAGGCCATGGGGGGAGCAGTACTTC. It translates to CASSLDRPWGEQYF.

The sample holds many counts of this clonotype. The chain employs TRBV29-1 and TRBJ2-7; 9 bases agree with TRBD1. Germline CDR1 is SQVTM and CDR2 is ANQGSEA. This CDR3 is built from 17 residues. V lost 3 bases, J lost 3 bases, and 15 bases stayed unmatched. CDR3 in amino acids: CSVERGTGGTGDYEQYF. The CDR3 region has the DNA TGCAGCGTTGAGAGGGGTACAGGGGGCACAGGCGACTACGAGCAGTACTTC.

The genes are TRBV5-4 and TRBJ2-6; D remains unclear. The CDR3 length is 20 residues. Trimming cost V 0 bases and J 0 bases, with 19 bases left between them. CDR1 SGHNT and CDR2 YYREEE come from the germline V gene (reference sequence). In DNA, the CDR3 is TGTGCCAGCAGCTTGGCTAGAGGCTTTTCCCCTCCCTCTGGGGCCAACGTCCTGACTTTC. This encodes CASSLARGFSPPSGANVLTF.

This clonotype was counted many times. The chain links TRBV5-1 to TRBJ1-1, with D maybe TRBD1 (5 bases). Per germline, CDR1 SGHRS and CDR2 YFSETQ. V lost 6 bases and J 1 base, leaving 16 bases between the germline ends. This CDR3 comprises 15 residues. The CDR3 sequence is CASTLGGTANTEAFF. DNA for the CDR3: TGCGCCAGCACCCTTGGTGGGACCGCGAACACTGAAGCTTTCTTT.

Many counts were recorded for this clonotype. This sequence joins TRBV12-3 or TRBV12-4 and TRBJ2-1, with TRBD2 identical over 9 bases. J gave up 3 bases and V 6 bases, and 3 bases lay outside the gene matches. This CDR3 is 14 amino acids long. CDR3 region: CASSTSGHYNEQFF. The CDR3, as DNA: TGTGCCAGCAGCACTAGCGGGCACTACAATGAGCAGTTCTTC.

The V call is TRBV5-1, the J call TRBJ2-1, with 11 bases lining up with TRBD2. CDR3 length equals 17 residues. J was trimmed by 7 bases and V by 4 bases; bases with no gene match: 13. The V gene's germline CDR1 is SGHRS and CDR2 YFSETQ. CDR3 region: CASSPGDSGRAKNEQFF. CDR3 sequence (DNA): TGCGCCAGCAGCCCAGGAGATAGCGGGAGGGCCAAGAATGAGCAGTTCTTC. The variable domain in full, with the rest retrieved from reference TRBV5-1 and TRBJ2-1, is KAGVTQTPRYLIKTRGQQVTLSCSPISGHRSVSWYQQTPGQGLQFLFEYFSETQRNKGNFPGRFSGRQFSNSRSEMNVSTLELGDSALYLCASSPGDSGRAKNEQFFGPGTRLTVL.

There are many counts of this clonotype. This chain joins TRBV5-1 and TRBJ1-2; 8 bases map to TRBD1. Germline lookup yields CDR1 SGHRS and CDR2 YFSETQ. The CDR3 is 14 residues long. V was clipped by 1 base and J by 2 bases; unmatched bases: 1. The CDR3 DNA reads TGCGCCAGCAGCTTGAGACAGGGGAACTATGGCTACACCTTC. Translated: CASSLRQGNYGYTF. Based on the CDR3 plus reference TRBV5-1 and TRBJ1-2, the full variable domain is KAGVTQTPRYLIKTRGQQVTLSCSPISGHRSVSWYQQTPGQGLQFLFEYFSETQRNKGNFPGRFSGRQFSNSRSEMNVSTLELGDSALYLCASSLRQGNYGYTFGSGTRLTVV.

This chain connects TRBV5-1 to TRBJ2-1; a weak D match, TRBD1 (5 bases). The ends were cut back, 0 bases at V and 7 bases at J, with 11 bases in the middle. This CDR3 comprises 14 residues. The germline V gene encodes CDR1 SGHRS and CDR2 YFSETQ. DNA for the CDR3: TGCGCCAGCAGCTTGGCCCCAGGGAATAATGAGCAGTTCTTC. This codes for CASSLAPGNNEQFF.

This clonotype showed up many times. The rearrangement uses TRBV7-8 and TRBJ1-3; 7 nucleotides agree with TRBD1. V trimming: 5 bases; J trimming: 0 bases; junction bases outside the gene matches: 10. Germline V CDR1 and CDR2: SGHVS, FQNEAQ. The CDR3 totals 17 residues. This CDR3 reads CASSQLWTGLSGNTIYF. In nucleotides, the CDR3 is TGTGCCAGCAGCCAACTCTGGACAGGCCTCTCTGGAAACACCATATATTTT.

This clonotype was recorded at least ten times. The chain links TRBV6-4 to TRBJ1-6; tentatively, D is TRBD1 (6 bases). Germline V gene sequence: CDR1 MRHNA, CDR2 SNTAGT. There are 15 residues in the CDR3. The V and J ends lost 3 bases and 3 bases respectively, with 9 bases between them. The CDR3 sequence is CASSEGGGYNSPLHF. DNA of the CDR3: TGTGCCAGCAGTGAGGGAGGGGGCTATAATTCACCCCTCCACTTT.

There are a few counts of this clonotype. This chain uses TRBV19 with TRBJ2-1; 8 nucleotides align to TRBD2. The length of the CDR3 is 14 residues. CDR1 is LNHDA and CDR2 is SQIVND in the germline V gene (reference sequence). V gave up 7 bases and J gave up 4 bases; unmatched junction bases: 6. The CDR3 region has the DNA TGTGCCAGTACCCCGGGACTAGTGTACAATGAGCAGTTCTTC. Protein sequence: CASTPGLVYNEQFF.

At least ten counts were recorded for this clonotype. J is TRBJ1-6 and V is TRBV10-3, with D possibly matching TRBD1 (5 bases). Germline V gene sequence: CDR1 ENHRY, CDR2 SYGVKD. The CDR3 covers 17 residues. Between the trimmed V and J ends, which lost 7 bases and 7 bases, there was a span of 23 bases. The CDR3 DNA reads TGTGCCATCACCCGGGAGCCCCCGGGGGAGGAGAATTCACCCCTCCACTTT. Translation gives CAITREPPGEENSPLHF.

This clonotype was picked up many times. This chain joins TRBV11-2 and TRBJ2-7, with a possible D match to TRBD2 (5 bases). The V gene's germline CDR1 is SGHAT and CDR2 FQNNGV. Trimming took off 0 bases at V and 2 bases at J, with 14 bases between the two ends. This CDR3 spans 16 amino acids. The CDR3 DNA is TGTGCCAGCAGCTTAGATCTAACGGGAACCCCCTACGAGCAGTACTTC. It yields the protein CASSLDLTGTPYEQYF.

This chain joins TRBV5-1 and TRBJ2-7; a possible D gene is TRBD2 (6 bases). Germline assignment: CDR1 SGHRS and CDR2 YFSETQ. This CDR3 contains 15 residues. V lost 3 bases to trimming and J lost 0 bases, with 13 bases between them. The CDR3 nucleotides read TGCGCCAGCAGCTCCGGGGGTGGAAGCTCCTACGAGCAGTACTTC. This codes for CASSSGGGSSYEQYF.

This chain's CDR3 is CSVATLFGDRDYNEQFF. CDR3 sequence (DNA): TGCAGCGTAGCGACGTTGTTTGGGGACAGGGACTACAATGAGCAGTTCTTC. The chain carries TRBV29-1 and TRBJ2-1; TRBD1 agrees at 9 bases. The trim removed 6 bases at V and 3 bases at J, leaving 15 bases unmatched. Germline V lookup: CDR1 SQVTM, CDR2 ANQGSEA. The CDR3 covers 17 residues.

The chain combines TRBV30 with TRBJ1-5, with TRBD1 as a possible D gene (5 bases). The CDR3 is 13 amino acids. V shed 3 bases and J shed 1 base, with 7 bases lying between them. The V gene's germline CDR1 is GTSNPN and CDR2 SVGIG (reference sequence). The CDR3 sequence: CAWSGGSNQPQHF. The CDR3 DNA is TGTGCCTGGAGCGGGGGAAGCAATCAGCCCCAGCATTTT.

The chain combines TRBV7-2 with TRBJ2-7; 9 nucleotides line up with TRBD1. With 1 base clipped from V and 6 bases from J, the junction kept 7 bases outside the gene matches. Per germline, CDR1 SGHTA and CDR2 FQGNSA. CDR3 length equals 15 residues. Here the CDR3 DNA reads TGTGCCAGCAGCTTAGTAGGGACAGGGTACGGCGAGCAGTACTTC. It translates to CASSLVGTGYGEQYF.

This clonotype showed up many times. The chain employs TRBV20-1 and TRBJ2-2; 10 nucleotides match TRBD2. The CDR3 length is 19 residues. Germline loops: CDR1 DFQATT, CDR2 SNEGSKA (reference sequence). Trimming removed 0 bases from V and 0 bases from J; junction bases left unmatched: 10. The CDR3 protein is CSARDRVAGGISNTGELFF. In DNA, the CDR3 is TGCAGTGCTAGAGATCGGGTAGCGGGAGGTATATCGAACACCGGGGAGCTGTTTTTT.

The sample holds many counts of this clonotype. The rearrangement uses TRBV7-9 and TRBJ2-5, with 10 positions matching TRBD2. The CDR3 is made up of 15 amino acids. V dropped 4 bases and J dropped 1; count of bases not matched to a gene: 3. Germline loops: CDR1 SEHNR, CDR2 FQNEAQ (reference sequence). The CDR3 region has the DNA TGTGCCAGCAGCTACTGGACTAGCGGCCAAGAGACCCAGTACTTC. Translated: CASSYWTSGQETQYF.

The table lists this clonotype with many counts. The chain links TRBV5-1 to TRBJ2-1, with 7 nucleotides matching TRBD1. Germline V lookup: CDR1 SGHRS, CDR2 YFSETQ. V was clipped by 5 bases and J by 2 bases; unmatched bases: 4. The CDR3 length is 14 residues. DNA for the CDR3: TGCGCCAGCAGGAGGACAGGAACCTACAATGAGCAGTTCTTC. Translated: CASRRTGTYNEQFF.

The chain links TRBV7-9 to TRBJ1-1; the D is unclear. Germline V CDR1 and CDR2: SEHNR, FQNEAQ (reference sequence). The CDR3 covers 17 residues. Trimming cost V 2 bases and J 4 bases, with 20 bases left between them. CDR3 loop: CASSLSGRSYIGTEAFF. The CDR3 coding sequence is TGTGCCAGCAGCTTAAGTGGCAGGTCCTACATCGGCACTGAAGCTTTCTTT.

This clonotype came up a few times. This chain connects TRBV6-5 to TRBJ2-4; D remains ambiguous. The CDR3 has 15 residues. Looked up from germline, CDR1 is MNHEY and CDR2 is SVGAGI. V lost 0 bases and J lost 1, with 7 bases in between. This CDR3 reads CASSYSVGAKNIQYF. The CDR3 DNA is TGTGCCAGCAGTTACTCCGTAGGGGCCAAAAACATTCAGTACTTC.

This clonotype has ten or more counts. The rearrangement uses TRBV24-1 and TRBJ2-1; TRBD2 might be the D (5 bases). The germline gives CDR1 KGHDR, CDR2 SFDVKD. The CDR3 contains 14 residues. The V end lost 3 bases, the J end lost 7 bases, and 12 bases lay between the germline ends. The CDR3 loop is CATSDPSGPNEQFF. The CDR3 coding sequence is TGTGCCACCAGTGATCCGAGCGGACCGAATGAGCAGTTCTTC.

This clonotype was observed a handful of times. This chain connects TRBV5-5 to TRBJ1-6; 8 nucleotides match TRBD1. The CDR3 is 14 residues long. Trimming cost V 6 bases and J 6 bases; bases outside gene matches: 5. Germline V gene sequence: CDR1 SGHKS, CDR2 YYEKEE (reference sequence). CDR3 nucleotides: TGTGCCAGCACCCGGACAGGGATTAATTCACCCCTCCACTTT. Its protein product is CASTRTGINSPLHF.

This clonotype was observed many times. This chain connects TRBV12-3 or TRBV12-4 to TRBJ2-7; D not resolved. This CDR3 region has 14 residues. V was pared by 6 bases and J by 0 bases, with 12 bases between. CDR3 in amino acids: CASRRARSSYEQYF. The CDR3 bases are TGTGCCAGCAGGAGAGCTCGGAGCTCCTACGAGCAGTACTTC.